This T cell receptor beta chain was retrieved from a study of CD8+CD57+ T cells in acquired aplastic anemia. The wider study: Sorted CD4+ and CD8+ cells yielded DNA averaging about 3.1 ug.

The CDR3 extends over 15 amino acids. Germline CDR1 SGHRS, CDR2 YFSETQ. Trimming took 6 bases from V and 2 from J; bases not matched to a gene: 11. Study-level points and caveats: Patients and controls had in common approximately 29 CD8+ CDR3 sequences.

Genomic DNA served as template for TCR beta VDJ and CDR3 profiling. TCRdb called the reads again in MiXCR, with one record for every CDR3 protein. The sample has approximately 150,000 distinct CDR3 sequences, 71% seen once. With regard to this clonotype: No antigen is known for it.

All sequencing subjects had displayed CD8+CD57+ cell expansion on flow cytometry. Patients uniformly had severe acquired aplastic anemia. Sampling of blood occurred while the patients had still received no therapy. The chain combines TRBV5-1 with TRBJ2-7; 7 bases line up with TRBD2. This receptor was obtained from a human donor with aplastic anemia. The specimen sequenced was sorted CD4+, CD8+, or CD8+CD57+ T cells (not recorded which) from PBMCs. For the CDR3, the DNA is TGCGCCAGCACCCCCTCCAGCGGGGACCCCTACGAGCAGTACTTC. This translates into CASTPSSGDPYEQYF. Combining the CDR3 with reference TRBV5-1 and TRBJ2-7 gives the whole variable domain KAGVTQTPRYLIKTRGQQVTLSCSPISGHRSVSWYQQTPGQGLQFLFEYFSETQRNKGNFPGRFSGRQFSNSRSEMNVSTLELGDSALYLCASTPSSGDPYEQYFGPGTRLTVT.